This T cell receptor (beta chain) was captured by sequencing in a study of CD4+ T cells in melanoma. Using immunoSEQ multiplex PCR, the repertoire was profiled, and TCRdb retains in-frame clones only, with some absent. The sample contains about 54,000 clones, 55% to 75% of which appear only once. This CDR3 is 12 amino acids long. Germline values: CDR1 SNHLY, CDR2 FYNNEI. Trimming removed 8 bases from V and 6 bases from J; junction bases left unmatched: 3. Details on this clone: What it binds is unknown.

Study results and limitations: CD8+ T cell, macrophage and B cell function reportedly correlated with neoantigen-specific CD4+ T cells. In melanoma, neoantigen-specific CD4+ T cells reportedly differed in differentiation state.

This TCR derives from a human donor with melanoma. The rearrangement joins TRBV2 to TRBJ2-2; 7 bases are a match to TRBD2. The sample was tumor tissue. CDR3 sequence reads: CASGGGSGELFF. CDR3 DNA: TGTGCCAGCGGGGGGGGGTCCGGGGAGCTGTTTTTT.